This is a list of T cell receptor beta chains from one sample in a study of blood T cell repertoires in COVID-19. Assay: immunoSEQ multiplex PCR; the TCRdb copy retains only in-frame clones and omits some. This sample has about 49,000 clones, with 82% found just once. Source material: peripheral blood. The receptors here all came from a woman aged 55-70 years with acute or convalescent COVID-19. Both conserved end residues are part of each CDR3. A D gene is named only where the DNA matches it firmly. Clone size is shown for a subset of rows, as once, few, many or a class of expanded clone.

clone_size	d_call	v_call	j_call	cdr3_nt	cdr3_aa
NA	TRBD2	TRBV9	TRBJ2-1	TGTGCCAGCAGCGACGATCGGACTAGCGGGGGGGCGTTTTCAAATGAGCAGTTCTTC	CASSDDRTSGGAFSNEQFF
NA	NA	TRBV7-2	TRBJ1-6	TGTGCCAGCAGCCCCATGGCAGGAAACAATTCACCCCTCCACTTT	CASSPMAGNNSPLHF
NA	NA	TRBV7-8	TRBJ1-4	TGTGCCAGCAGCTTAGGGGCAGGGTTTAAAAATGAAAAACTGTTTTTT	CASSLGAGFKNEKLFF
few	NA	TRBV5-5	TRBJ2-7	TGTGCCAGCAGAGCCGAAAGATTGGGGGCCGGCGAGCAGTACTTC	CASRAERLGAGEQYF
once	TRBD2	TRBV5-1	TRBJ2-1	TGCGCCAGCAGCGCCTGGACTAGCGGGGGTATAGATGAGCAGTTCTTC	CASSAWTSGGIDEQFF
NA	NA	TRBV4-2	TRBJ2-5	TGTGCCAGCAGCCCCCGTTACCAAGAGACCCAGTACTTC	CASSPRYQETQYF
NA	NA	TRBV3-1/TRBV3-2	TRBJ2-3	TGTGCCAGCAGCCAAGATCGGAGAGGCAGGGGGAGGGATACGCAGTATTTT	CASSQDRRGRGRDTQYF
NA	TRBD2	TRBV6-5	TRBJ2-5	TGTGCCAGCAGAACTAGCGGGGGGGCACGGGAGACCCAGTACTTC	CASRTSGGARETQYF
NA	NA	TRBV30	TRBJ1-1	TGTGCCTGGAAATTCGAGCGTACTGAAGCTTTCTTT	CAWKFERTEAFF
NA	NA	TRBV3-1/TRBV3-2	TRBJ2-5	TGTGCCAGCAGCCAAGCTCGTTGGCAGACCCAGTACTTC	CASSQARWQTQYF
NA	NA	TRBV2	TRBJ1-4	TGTGCCAGCAGTAGTACGGGGGCAACTAATGAAAAACTGTTTTTT	CASSSTGATNEKLFF
NA	NA	TRBV4-1	TRBJ2-4	TGCGCCAGCAGCCAAGATCAAGGACAGCCTAAAAACATTCAGTACTTC	CASSQDQGQPKNIQYF
NA	NA	TRBV27	TRBJ1-6	TGTGCCAGCCGGAAGAGCCTTGGGGCCGCTTCACCCCTCCACTTT	CASRKSLGAASPLHF
NA	NA	TRBV5-5	TRBJ1-1	TGTGCCAGCAGCTTGTTACCGGTGAACACTGAAGCTTTCTTT	CASSLLPVNTEAFF
NA	TRBD1	TRBV5-4	TRBJ1-2	TGTGCCAGCAGCTTGGCCGGGACAGGGGCTTTTGGCTACACCTTC	CASSLAGTGAFGYTF
NA	TRBD1	TRBV5-4	TRBJ1-1	TGTGCCAGCAGCTTTCCCTCGACAGGGCGAACTGAAGCTTTCTTT	CASSFPSTGRTEAFF
NA	NA	TRBV28	TRBJ2-7	TGTGCCAGCAGTCGTAGGGGCTACGAGCAGTACTTC	CASSRRGYEQYF
few	NA	TRBV27	TRBJ2-1	TGTGCCAGCAGCCGAGAGTTCTTC	CASSREFF
few	TRBD2	TRBV7-9	TRBJ2-1	TGTGCCAGCAGCCCACCTACTAGCGGGGGGTCTAATGAGCAGTTCTTC	CASSPPTSGGSNEQFF
NA	TRBD2	TRBV11-2	TRBJ2-7	TGTGCCAGCAGCTTAGACGGCGGGAGAGTCTACGAGCAGTACTTC	CASSLDGGRVYEQYF
NA	TRBD1	TRBV2	TRBJ1-1	TGTGCCAGCAGTCCCGACAGGGGGGCTGAAGCTTTCTTT	CASSPDRGAEAFF
few	TRBD1	TRBV27	TRBJ1-5	TGTGCCAGCAGTTCTCCGGGACAGGGGAATCAGCCCCAGCATTTT	CASSSPGQGNQPQHF
NA	TRBD1	TRBV14	TRBJ1-2	TGTGCCAGCAGCAAGAGGGACAGTACCGGCTACACCTTC	CASSKRDSTGYTF
NA	NA	TRBV12-5	TRBJ1-5	TGTGCTAGTGGTTTGGGGGCTGGCCAGCCCCAGCATTTT	CASGLGAGQPQHF
NA	NA	TRBV11-2	TRBJ1-6	TGTGCCAGCAGCTTAGCAGGTTATAATTCACCCCTCCACTTT	CASSLAGYNSPLHF
NA	NA	TRBV25-1	TRBJ1-6	TGTGCCAGCAGTGAAGGTCCCAGGGTTAACTCACCCCTCCACTTT	CASSEGPRVNSPLHF
NA	TRBD1	TRBV5-5	TRBJ2-2	TGTGCCAGCAGCGGCTCTCTGGGACAGGGGATCGGGGAGCTGTTTTTT	CASSGSLGQGIGELFF
few	NA	TRBV30	TRBJ2-5	TGTGCCTGGAGTCCCCAGGCCCAAGAGACCCAGTACTTC	CAWSPQAQETQYF
NA	NA	TRBV7-9	TRBJ2-1	TGTGCCAGCAGCTTAGCGCCAGGCCCTCCGTTCTTC	CASSLAPGPPFF
NA	NA	TRBV12-3/TRBV12-4	TRBJ1-1	TGTGCCAGCAGTAAGGGGGTTAGCACTGAAGCTTTCTTT	CASSKGVSTEAFF
NA	TRBD1	TRBV5-1	TRBJ1-6	TGCGCCAGCAGCTTAGTCCCGGGACAGGGTGACAATTCACCCCTCCACTTT	CASSLVPGQGDNSPLHF
NA	NA	TRBV24-1	TRBJ2-6	TGTGCCACCAGCTCGCAGGGCTCTGGGGCCAACGTCCTGACTTTC	CATSSQGSGANVLTF
NA	NA	TRBV28	TRBJ2-7	TGTGCCAGCAGTTTAGCCGGGTCCTACGAGCAGTACTTC	CASSLAGSYEQYF
NA	NA	TRBV2	TRBJ2-7	TGTGCCAGACGACAAGAGCGTTGGGATGGGGCCCGCATCTCCTACGAGCAGTACTTC	CARRQERWDGARISYEQYF
NA	NA	TRBV5-4	TRBJ2-5	TGTGCCAGCAGCTTGGGGCCGGGTTCGATAGAGACCCAGTACTTC	CASSLGPGSIETQYF
NA	TRBD1	TRBV5-6	TRBJ2-1	TGTGCCAGCAGCGTTTGGCGGACAGGGGTTGTGAATGAGCAGTTCTTC	CASSVWRTGVVNEQFF
NA	TRBD2	TRBV7-2	TRBJ2-1	TGTGCCAGCAGGCAACTAGCGGCCTCCTACAATGAGCAGTTCTTC	CASRQLAASYNEQFF
once	NA	TRBV4-1	TRBJ2-2	TGCGCCAGCAGCCAAGTTTACAGGGTTGCGTACACCGGGGAGCTGTTTTTT	CASSQVYRVAYTGELFF
NA	NA	TRBV11-2	TRBJ1-2	TGTGCCAGCAGCTTGACAGACTCTAACTATGGCTACACCTTC	CASSLTDSNYGYTF
once	NA	TRBV9	TRBJ2-5	TGTGCCAGCAGCGTAGGGTTGGGACACGAGGAGACCCAGTACTTC	CASSVGLGHEETQYF
NA	NA	TRBV9	TRBJ1-1	TGTGCCAGCAGCGTAGGACCTGGGGGCATGAACACTGAAGCTTTCTTT	CASSVGPGGMNTEAFF
few	TRBD2	TRBV18	TRBJ2-5	TGTGCCAGCTCGAAGCGGGACCGAGAGAAAGAGACCCAGTACTTC	CASSKRDREKETQYF
NA	TRBD1	TRBV28	TRBJ2-3	TGTGCCAGCAGTTTATTGGGACAGGGCTCAGATACGCAGTATTTT	CASSLLGQGSDTQYF
NA	NA	TRBV19	TRBJ1-2	TGTGCCAGTAGTAGAGACAGGACTGCTGGCTACACCTTC	CASSRDRTAGYTF
few	NA	TRBV29-1	TRBJ2-1	TGCAGCGTCCGGCAGCGCGCCAATGAGCAGTTCTTC	CSVRQRANEQFF
NA	TRBD2	TRBV7-9	TRBJ2-3	TGTGCCAGCAGCGCCACGGAGCGGGGGGGCACAGATACGCAGTATTTT	CASSATERGGTDTQYF
few	NA	TRBV30	TRBJ1-3	TGTGCCTGGAGTGCCCAACAAGGAGTAGCTGGAAACACCATATATTTT	CAWSAQQGVAGNTIYF
NA	NA	TRBV3-1/TRBV3-2	TRBJ1-1	TGTGCCAGCAGCCAAGGCGTGGGGCTGGCTGAAGCTTTCTTT	CASSQGVGLAEAFF
NA	NA	TRBV28	TRBJ2-3	TGTGCCAGCAGCCCCGTGGGAGTAGGAGATACGCAGTATTTT	CASSPVGVGDTQYF
NA	TRBD1	TRBV5-1	TRBJ1-6	TGCGCCAGCAGCCCTGGACAGGAAAATTCACCCCTCCACTTT	CASSPGQENSPLHF